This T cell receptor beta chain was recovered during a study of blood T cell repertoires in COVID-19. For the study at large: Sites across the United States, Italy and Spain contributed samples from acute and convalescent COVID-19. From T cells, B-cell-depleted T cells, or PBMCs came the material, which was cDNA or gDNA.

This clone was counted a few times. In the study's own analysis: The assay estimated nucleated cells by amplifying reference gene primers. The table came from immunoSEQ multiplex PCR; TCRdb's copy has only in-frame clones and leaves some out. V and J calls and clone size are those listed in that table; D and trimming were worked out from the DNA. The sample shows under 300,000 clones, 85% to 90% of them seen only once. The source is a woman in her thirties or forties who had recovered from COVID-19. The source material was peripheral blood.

The chain's CDR3 is CASSQGIPDTQYF. The CDR3, as DNA: TGTGCCAGCAGCCAGGGTATCCCAGATACGCAGTATTTT. The chain combines TRBV7-9 with TRBJ2-3; weak D call: TRBD1 (5 bases). Germline V gives CDR1 SEHNR, CDR2 FQNEAQ (reference sequence). CDR3 length: 13 residues. Between the trimmed V and J ends, which lost 5 bases and 4 bases, there was a span of 10 bases.